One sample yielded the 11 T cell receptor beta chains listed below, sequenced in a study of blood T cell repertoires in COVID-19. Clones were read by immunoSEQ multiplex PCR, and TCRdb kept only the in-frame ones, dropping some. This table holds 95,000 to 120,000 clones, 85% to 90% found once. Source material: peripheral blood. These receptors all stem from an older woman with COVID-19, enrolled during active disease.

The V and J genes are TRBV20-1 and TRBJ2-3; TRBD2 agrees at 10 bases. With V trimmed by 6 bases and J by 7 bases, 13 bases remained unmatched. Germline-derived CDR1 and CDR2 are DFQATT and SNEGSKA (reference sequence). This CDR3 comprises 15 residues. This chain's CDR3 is CSASLAGGVRNTQYF. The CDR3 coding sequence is TGCAGTGCCAGTTTAGCGGGGGGTGTAAGAAATACGCAGTATTTT.

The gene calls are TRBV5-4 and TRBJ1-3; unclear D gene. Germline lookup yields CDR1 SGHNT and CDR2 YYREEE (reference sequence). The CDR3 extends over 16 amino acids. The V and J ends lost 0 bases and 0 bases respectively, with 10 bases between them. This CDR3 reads CASSLAGVNSGNTIYF. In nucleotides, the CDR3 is TGTGCCAGCAGCTTGGCCGGGGTCAACTCTGGAAACACCATATATTTT.

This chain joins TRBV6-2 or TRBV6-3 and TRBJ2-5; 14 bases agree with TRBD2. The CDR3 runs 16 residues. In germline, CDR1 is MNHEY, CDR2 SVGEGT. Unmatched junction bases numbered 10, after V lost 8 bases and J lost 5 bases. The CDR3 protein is CASCPGTSGGLETQYF. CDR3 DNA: TGTGCCAGCTGCCCCGGGACTAGCGGGGGTTTGGAGACCCAGTACTTC.

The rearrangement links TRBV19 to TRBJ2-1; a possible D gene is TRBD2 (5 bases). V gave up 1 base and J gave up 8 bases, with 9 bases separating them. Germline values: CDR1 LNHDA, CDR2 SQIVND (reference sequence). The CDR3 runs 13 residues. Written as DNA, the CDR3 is TGTGCCAGTAGTATAGTTCGTAGCGATGAGCAGTTCTTC. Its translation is CASSIVRSDEQFF.

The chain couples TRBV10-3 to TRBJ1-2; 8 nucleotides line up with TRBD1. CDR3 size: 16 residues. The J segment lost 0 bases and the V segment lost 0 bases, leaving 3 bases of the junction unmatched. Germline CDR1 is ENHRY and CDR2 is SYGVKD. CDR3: CAISESRDRTNYGYTF. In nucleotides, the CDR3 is TGTGCCATCAGTGAGTCGAGGGACAGGACTAACTATGGCTACACCTTC.

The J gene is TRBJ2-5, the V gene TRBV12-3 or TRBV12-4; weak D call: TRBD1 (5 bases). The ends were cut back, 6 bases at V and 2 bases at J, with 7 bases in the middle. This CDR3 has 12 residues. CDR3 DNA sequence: TGTGCCAGCAGCCCAGGGCAAGAGACCCAGTACTTC. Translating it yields CASSPGQETQYF.

The CDR3 DNA follows: TGTGCCAGCAGTTACCTGGACAGGTCCGAAAAACTGTTTTTT. It specifies CASSYLDRSEKLFF. V gene TRBV6-2 or TRBV6-3 combines with J gene TRBJ1-4; 7 nucleotides line up with TRBD1. Looked up from germline, CDR1 is MNHEY and CDR2 is SVGEGT. J lost 8 bases, V lost 2 bases, and 5 bases had no gene match. The CDR3 sequence is 14 residues long.

Written as DNA, the CDR3 is TGCGCCAGCAGCCAAGATGGCAGGGGGAGTGAAAAACTGTTTTTT. This codes for CASSQDGRGSEKLFF. The V gene is TRBV4-1, the J gene TRBJ1-4; 7 bases are shared with TRBD1. The CDR3 extends over 15 amino acids. Germline lookup yields CDR1 MGHRA and CDR2 YSYEKL. V was pared by 0 bases and J by 7 bases, with 5 bases of the junction left unmatched.

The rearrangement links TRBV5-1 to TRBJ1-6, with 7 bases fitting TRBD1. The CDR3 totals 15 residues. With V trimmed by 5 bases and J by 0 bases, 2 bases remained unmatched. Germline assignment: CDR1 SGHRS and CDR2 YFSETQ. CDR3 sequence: CASRDRSSYNSPLHF. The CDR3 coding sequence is TGCGCCAGCAGGGACAGGAGCTCCTATAATTCACCCCTCCACTTT.

CDR3 bases: TGTGCCAGCAGCAACCTAGCGGGGGCTTACAATGAGCAGTTCTTC. Translated: CASSNLAGAYNEQFF. The chain uses TRBV11-2 and TRBJ2-1, with 10 bases that match TRBD2. CDR3 length: 15 residues. Unmatched junction bases numbered 5, after V lost 5 bases and J lost 4 bases. Germline-derived CDR1 and CDR2 are SGHAT and FQNNGV. The entire variable domain, with the rest obtained from reference TRBV11-2 and TRBJ2-1, is as follows: EAGVAQSPRYKIIEKRQSVAFWCNPISGHATLYWYQQILGQGPKLLIQFQNNGVVDDSQLPKDRFSAERLKGVDSTLKIQPAKLEDSAVYLCASSNLAGAYNEQFFGPGTRLTVL.

CDR3 bases: TGCACCAGCAGCCAACCGACAAGTGCTAGCACAGATACGCAGTATTTT. Translation gives CTSSQPTSASTDTQYF. The rearrangement uses TRBV1 and TRBJ2-3; the table's TRBD1 call for D was not verified on the DNA. TRBV1 is a documented pseudogene. The length of the CDR3 is 16 residues.